This is a list of T cell receptor beta chains from one sample in a study of radiotherapy plus CTLA-4 blockade in lung cancer. TCRdb's copy holds only in-frame clones and misses some; the assay was immunoSEQ multiplex PCR. The repertoire holds 50,000 or so clones, 60% to 80% seen once, with 8.3% in the top ten. The material sequenced was peripheral blood, taken from a patient treated with radiotherapy plus ipilimumab. These receptors were collected from a human donor with non-small cell lung cancer who had stable disease on radiotherapy plus ipilimumab. The CDR3 runs from the conserved cysteine through the conserved F or W. D genes are given only for firm matches. The listing skips clone size in some rows; elsewhere it reads once, few, many or a size class.

clone_size	v_call	d_call	j_call	cdr3_nt	cdr3_aa
-	TRBV19	TRBD1	TRBJ1-1	TGTGCCAGTACCACAGGGGGGTTTGAAGCTTTCTTT	CASTTGGFEAFF
few	TRBV6-5	TRBD1	TRBJ1-2	TGTGCCAGCAGTCTGACAGGGACCTTTAAGGGCTACACCTTC	CASSLTGTFKGYTF
-	TRBV11-3	-	TRBJ1-3	TGTGCCAGCAGCTTCCTCGAGGGTACCGGAAACACCATATATTTT	CASSFLEGTGNTIYF
-	TRBV7-3	-	TRBJ1-1	TGTGCCAGCAGCTTAATGCCAGCTTGGGACACTGAAGCTTTCTTT	CASSLMPAWDTEAFF
once	TRBV10-3	-	TRBJ2-2	TGTGCCACCTCCCCGGGGCCCGCGGACGGGGAGCTGTTTTTT	CATSPGPADGELFF
medium-sized	TRBV7-3	TRBD1	TRBJ2-3	TGTGCCAGCAGCTTTGGACAGGGGTACACAGATACGCAGTATTTT	CASSFGQGYTDTQYF
-	TRBV6-5	-	TRBJ1-2	TGTGCCAGCAGCCGAACTCGGGGGGGGACCTATGGCTACACCTTC	CASSRTRGGTYGYTF
-	TRBV6-1	TRBD2	TRBJ2-5	TGTGCCAGCAACTTACTAGCGTCCCAAGAGACCCAGTACTTC	CASNLLASQETQYF
few	TRBV10-2	-	TRBJ1-2	TGCGCCAGCGGGGGGTCCTCTGCTGGCTACACCTTC	CASGGSSAGYTF
-	TRBV4-1	-	TRBJ1-4	TGCGCCAGCAGCCCAGTTACAGGAACTAATGAAAAACTGTTTTTT	CASSPVTGTNEKLFF
-	TRBV10-3	-	TRBJ1-1	TGTGCCATCAAAGAGTCTAACACTGAAGCTTTCTTT	CAIKESNTEAFF
-	TRBV5-6	-	TRBJ1-6	TGTGCCAGCACCGCCCGGACGGAAAATTCACCCCTCCACTTT	CASTARTENSPLHF
-	TRBV2	-	TRBJ2-1	TGTGCCAGCAGCGCCTCGGCCCTCTACAATGAGCAGTTCTTC	CASSASALYNEQFF
-	TRBV5-1	-	TRBJ2-7	TGCGCCAGCAGTGCAGCCTACGAGCAGTACTTC	CASSAAYEQYF
-	TRBV6-1	-	TRBJ1-1	TGTGCCAGCAGTGGATTCAGGGAAACTGAAGCTTTCTTT	CASSGFRETEAFF
-	TRBV5-6	TRBD1	TRBJ2-2	TGTGCCAGCAGCCGACTCCGGGACAGGGACACCGGGGAGCTGTTTTTT	CASSRLRDRDTGELFF
-	TRBV7-8	-	TRBJ1-1	TGTGCCAGCAGCTTAGATGTTCGGGGAAGCACTGAAGCTTTCTTT	CASSLDVRGSTEAFF
-	TRBV11-2	-	TRBJ1-1	TGTGCCAGCAGCTCGGGCTCGACAGGTCTTAACACTGAAGCTTTCTTT	CASSSGSTGLNTEAFF
-	TRBV7-2	-	TRBJ1-2	TGTGCCAGCAGCTTAGTTCAGGACTATGGCTACACCTTC	CASSLVQDYGYTF
-	TRBV10-3	-	TRBJ2-3	TGTGCCATCAGTGAGTCCGCGGGGGATACGCAGTATTTT	CAISESAGDTQYF
-	TRBV5-4	TRBD1	TRBJ2-7	TGTGCCAGCAGCTTGGAGTGGGACAGGGCCCACGAGCAGTACTTC	CASSLEWDRAHEQYF
-	TRBV2	-	TRBJ1-2	TGTGCCAGCAGTCTACAGGGATCTAACTATGGCTACACCTTC	CASSLQGSNYGYTF
-	TRBV5-1	-	TRBJ1-1	TGCGCCAGCAGCTCGGAGGTCTCAGGGAGGACTGAAGCTTTCTTT	CASSSEVSGRTEAFF
-	TRBV6-1	-	TRBJ2-7	TGTGCCTCGGGGGTGGGGAGGTACGAGCAGTACTTC	CASGVGRYEQYF
-	TRBV4-3	TRBD1	TRBJ2-5	TGCGCCAGCAGCCAAGAAGAGACAGGGGGCTTTATAGAGACCCAGTACTTC	CASSQEETGGFIETQYF
-	TRBV27	TRBD1	TRBJ2-1	TGTGCCAGCAGACGACAGGGGAACGATGAGCAGTTCTTC	CASRRQGNDEQFF
-	TRBV6-1	TRBD1	TRBJ2-3	TGTGCCAGCGGGGACAGGGCCCTCACAGATACGCAGTATTTT	CASGDRALTDTQYF
-	TRBV5-4	-	TRBJ1-1	TGTGCCAGCAGTCGCGCGATCGGGGACTCTGAAGCTTTCTTT	CASSRAIGDSEAFF
once	TRBV9	TRBD1	TRBJ1-1	TGTGCCAGCAGCGCCACGGGACAGCCGAACACTGAAGCTTTCTTT	CASSATGQPNTEAFF
-	TRBV10-3	-	TRBJ1-2	TGTGCCATCGGGGGTTCCCTAGGGCCCAATAACTATGGCTACACCTTC	CAIGGSLGPNNYGYTF
-	TRBV7-8	-	TRBJ2-2	TGTGCCAGCAGCCCCCACGACGCGAACACCGGGGAGCTGTTTTTT	CASSPHDANTGELFF
few	TRBV15	-	TRBJ2-5	TGTGCCACCAGCAGAGATGAGGGGGAGGTCCAGTACTTC	CATSRDEGEVQYF
-	TRBV7-2	TRBD1	TRBJ1-5	TGTGCCAGCAGCCGAGAGACAGGGGGGACAAATCAGCCCCAGCATTTT	CASSRETGGTNQPQHF
-	TRBV27	TRBD1	TRBJ2-6	TGTGCCAGCAGTTCGGGTCTAGGATTTGGCAGGGGGCTAAGCTCTGGGGCCAACGTCCTGACTTTC	CASSSGLGFGRGLSSGANVLTF
-	TRBV6-1	-	TRBJ2-3	TGTGCCAGCAGGACAGAGGGGGGGAATACGCAGTATTTT	CASRTEGGNTQYF
-	TRBV5-1	-	TRBJ1-1	TGCGCCAGCAGCCTTGGTCAGGTTGGGAGCACTGAAGCTTTCTTT	CASSLGQVGSTEAFF
few	TRBV6-1	-	TRBJ1-2	TGTGCCAGCAGTTCCCCTTCTACCTCAATTTCGGGCTACACCTTC	CASSSPSTSISGYTF
few	TRBV7-8	-	TRBJ2-6	TGTGCCAGCAGCCCGGCATTAAGATTCTCTGGGGCCAACGTCCTGACTTTC	CASSPALRFSGANVLTF
-	TRBV25-1	TRBD1	TRBJ2-3	TGTGCCAGCAGTGCACAGGGGGCTAGCACAGATACGCAGTATTTT	CASSAQGASTDTQYF
few	TRBV4-3	-	TRBJ2-7	TGCGCCAGCAGCCAAGAGGCTTGGGGCGAGCAGTACTTC	CASSQEAWGEQYF
-	TRBV6-1	TRBD1	TRBJ2-3	TGTGCCAGCACTAGGGGACAGGCTACAGATACGCAGTATTTT	CASTRGQATDTQYF
-	TRBV27	-	TRBJ1-2	TGTGCCAGCAGTTTAGGGGTTGGTAACTATGGCTACACCTTC	CASSLGVGNYGYTF
-	TRBV10-3	-	TRBJ2-5	TGTGCCATCAGTGAGCAGGGAAGGAGAGAGACCCAGTACTTC	CAISEQGRRETQYF
-	TRBV2	-	TRBJ2-7	TGTGCCAGCAGTGAGAACAGGGTCTCCTACGAGCAGTACTTC	CASSENRVSYEQYF
once	TRBV18	-	TRBJ2-5	TGTGCCAGCTCACCATTCTCGGAGACCCAGTACTTC	CASSPFSETQYF
-	TRBV7-3	TRBD1	TRBJ1-3	TGTGCCAGCAGCAAACAGGGGACTGGAAACACCATATATTTT	CASSKQGTGNTIYF
-	TRBV7-6	-	TRBJ1-2	TGTGCCAGCAGCTTACGGGACGAGGCGAATGGCTACACCTTC	CASSLRDEANGYTF
-	TRBV6-6	-	TRBJ1-6	TGTGCCAGCAGTTACTCCGGACAGCCATCACCCCTCCACTTT	CASSYSGQPSPLHF
-	TRBV6-1	-	TRBJ1-5	TGTGCCAGCAGTGCCCCTCGGAGGGGGTGGGGCAATCAGCCCCAGCATTTT	CASSAPRRGWGNQPQHF
few	TRBV27	-	TRBJ1-3	TGTGCCAGCAGGGGGCACTCTGGAAACACCATATATTTT	CASRGHSGNTIYF
-	TRBV25-1	-	TRBJ1-2	TGTGCCAGCAGTATCGTAGGGGGGAGCGGCTACACCTTC	CASSIVGGSGYTF
-	TRBV18	-	TRBJ1-2	TGTGCCAGCTCACCTGACGACAACTATGGCTACACCTTC	CASSPDDNYGYTF
-	TRBV5-6	TRBD1	TRBJ2-1	TGTGCCAGCACCCGAACACCATCGGGACAGGGGGCAAATGAGCAGTTCTTC	CASTRTPSGQGANEQFF
once	TRBV25-1	TRBD1	TRBJ1-2	TGTGCCAGCAGTGAACACGGACAGGGGATGTATGGCTACACCTTC	CASSEHGQGMYGYTF
-	TRBV6-5	-	TRBJ1-4	TGTGCCAGCAGGGCAGGGGTAGGGCAGGAAAAACTGTTTTTT	CASRAGVGQEKLFF